The entry that follows covers one T cell receptor beta chain sequence. The CDR3 is made up of 18 amino acids. Per the germline V gene, CDR1 is SGHTA and CDR2 is FQGTGA. Trimming stripped 5 bases from V and 0 bases from J, with 17 bases between. This record belongs to a study of OX40 agonist ivuxolimab in advanced cancers. Study overall: At 0.01 to 10 mg/kg, ivuxolimab was administered intravenously to patients every 2 weeks. A male proportion of 82.7% was recorded, with mean age roughly 62 years and range roughly 20 to 90.

Sequencing was performed with immunoSEQ multiplex PCR; in TCRdb, only in-frame clones are kept and a portion is missing. The sample shows over 55,000 clones, 80% of them seen only once. The rearrangement links TRBV7-3 to TRBJ2-6; D is unclear. The sample was CD4+ or CD8+ T cells sorted from blood, taken in a trial of the OX40 agonist ivuxolimab. This receptor was taken from an adult with an advanced solid tumor such as melanoma, head and neck, liver or kidney cancer. CDR3 nucleotides: TGTGCCAGCAGCCCCTGGTGGGGTTCAAGCTCTGGGGCCAACGTCCTGACTTTC. This encodes CASSPWWGSSSGANVLTF.